This T cell receptor beta chain was sequenced during a study of cytomegalovirus exposure and HLA in healthy donors. Study-level findings and limits: Several of the most significant clusters appeared, in a later analysis, to be linked to common viral pathogens. Earlier analysis yielded a pattern in which most TCR beta V segments were productive about 90% or about 30% of the time. One variant, a missense change in DCLRE1C, was linked in a later analysis to TCR beta V- and J-gene trimming.

In the PCR, 60 Vbeta and 13 Jbeta primers were used. The assay was immunoSEQ multiplex PCR, and TCRdb's table has in-frame clones only and misses some. The sample shows 170,000 or so clones, about three quarters of them seen only once. Details on this clone: Its matching antigen is unknown.

Participants comprised healthy donors of bone marrow. Germline V gene sequence: CDR1 LGHNA, CDR2 YNFKEQ. V was cut by 2 bases and J by 1 base, with 16 bases left in between. This CDR3 region has 17 residues. The genes are TRBV4-2 and TRBJ2-3, with D tentatively TRBD2 (5 bases). The sequenced material came from PBMCs. The TCR sequence derives from a woman aged 55-69 years in good health and CMV-seropositive. CDR3 nucleotide sequence: TGTGCCAGCAGCCAACCTACCGGACTGAAGGGCACAGATACGCAGTATTTT. Residues: CASSQPTGLKGTDTQYF.